Only a few counts were recorded for the clone carrying this T cell receptor (beta chain). Germline V gives CDR1 SGHNT, CDR2 YYREEE (reference sequence). This CDR3 has 15 residues. The J segment lost 1 base and the V segment lost 5 bases, leaving 5 bases of the junction unmatched. The sample is drawn from a study of T cell responses to AZD1222 COVID-19 vaccine. The table came from immunoSEQ multiplex PCR; TCRdb's copy has only in-frame clones and leaves some out. The repertoire includes around 120,000 clones, 85% to 90% of them detected once, and roughly 8.9% sits in the top ten. The input for sequencing was peripheral blood, taken on day 0 of AZD1222 vaccination. The chain carries TRBV5-4 and TRBJ2-2; 7 bases map to TRBD2. The TCR originated in an adult in good health. CDR3 protein: CASSPASGNTGELFF. CDR3 bases: TGTGCCAGCAGTCCCGCTAGCGGGAACACCGGGGAGCTGTTTTTT.